This T cell receptor (beta chain) appears in the sequencing data of a study of blood T cell repertoires in COVID-19. Germline CDR1 is LNHDA and CDR2 is SQIVND (reference sequence). Trimming left V 3 bases short and J 5 bases short, with 20 bases between. The CDR3 is 17 residues long. The data were produced by immunoSEQ multiplex PCR, yet TCRdb's version contains in-frame clones alone and is incomplete. The table has under 200,000 clones, 70% to 90% seen once. This sequence joins TRBV19 and TRBJ2-1; D remains ambiguous. Sequences were obtained from peripheral blood. The TCR comes from a woman at least 80 years old with acute or convalescent COVID-19. CDR3 sequence (DNA): TGTGCCAGTAGTATCCAAGCCCGACTCCTAACCCACAATGAGCAGTTCTTC. It translates to CASSIQARLLTHNEQFF.